This T cell receptor (beta chain) is drawn from a study of cytomegalovirus exposure and HLA in healthy donors. Germline V gives CDR1 MNHEY, CDR2 SMNVEV (reference sequence). This CDR3 region has 16 residues. V lost 5 bases, J lost 2 bases, and 16 bases lay in between. Study-level findings and limits: In a later analysis, across HLA loci, associated TCR counts were highest for DRB1, lowest for HLA-C. Specificity for CMV antigens was confirmed in vitro for a few of the CMV-associated chains. The study dropped some indistinguishable V segments, TRBV6-2 and TRBV6-3 among them.

On this clone: The antigen remains unidentified.

The PCR employed 60 Vbeta primers together with 13 Jbeta primers. Clones were read by immunoSEQ multiplex PCR, and TCRdb kept only the in-frame ones, dropping some. The table lists roughly 100,000 clones. The source material was PBMCs. The clonotype originates from a woman under 40 in good health and CMV-seronegative. The chain has TRBV27 and TRBJ2-1, with D tentatively TRBD2 (5 bases). CDR3 in amino acids: CASSPSLRVPYNEQFF. The CDR3 DNA is TGTGCCAGCAGTCCGTCGTTGAGGGTTCCCTACAATGAGCAGTTCTTC.